Each of the 15 T cell receptor beta chains below was sequenced from the same sample in a study of cytomegalovirus exposure and HLA in healthy donors. Vbeta (60) and Jbeta (13) primers were used in the PCR. Assay used: immunoSEQ multiplex PCR; TCRdb lists only in-frame clones, some missing. The sample carries roughly 100,000 clones, about three quarters recorded once. The sequenced material came from PBMCs. The receptor set was obtained from a man in his forties in good health and CMV-seropositive.

This clone has only a few counts. The CDR3 DNA sequence: TGTGCCATCAGAGGGACTAGCGGGAACTCAGGTAACGAGTACTTC. Translation gives CAIRGTSGNSGNEYF. The rearrangement joins TRBV10-3 to TRBJ2-7, with 13 bases aligning to TRBD2. Germline V gene lookup returns CDR1 ENHRY and CDR2 SYGVKD. This CDR3 has 15 amino acids. The junction had 13 bases not matched to a gene; V was cut back by 6 bases and J by 11 bases.

This chain uses TRBV4-1 with TRBJ1-2; a weak D match, TRBD1 (5 bases). Germline assignment: CDR1 MGHRA and CDR2 YSYEKL. The CDR3 extends over 12 amino acids. The ends were cut back, 0 bases at V and 9 bases at J, with 8 bases in the middle. DNA for the CDR3: TGCGCCAGCAGCCAAGAGGGGCATCGCTACACCTTC. Amino acids: CASSQEGHRYTF.

The CDR3 sequence is CASSVSGPENEQFF. The CDR3, as DNA: TGTGCCAGCAGTGTTAGCGGACCCGAGAATGAGCAGTTCTTC. The chain employs TRBV6-1 and TRBJ2-1; possible D gene TRBD2, 6 bases. V was shortened by 4 bases and J by 7 bases, with 14 bases between the two germline ends. Germline V gene data show CDR1 as MNHNS and CDR2 as SASEGT. There are 14 residues in the CDR3.

The rearrangement joins TRBV2 to TRBJ2-2; 7 bases line up with TRBD1. Germline V lookup: CDR1 SNHLY, CDR2 FYNNEI. The V gene end was trimmed by 6 bases and the J gene end by 7 bases; junction bases not matched to a gene: 5. CDR3 size: 13 residues. CDR3 coding DNA: TGTGCCAGCAGGGAACAGGGGAGCGGGGAGCTGTTTTTT. Translated, it gives CASREQGSGELFF. Variable domain in full (rest from reference TRBV2 and TRBJ2-2): EPEVTQTPSHQVTQMGQEVILRCVPISNHLYFYWYRQILGQKVEFLVSFYNNEISEKSEIFDDQFSVERPDGSNFTLKIRSTKLEDSAMYFCASREQGSGELFFGEGSRLTVL.

CDR3: CASSLTLQGGYTF. DNA of the CDR3: TGTGCCAGCAGCTTAACACTGCAGGGTGGCTACACCTTC. The chain couples TRBV11-2 to TRBJ1-2; perhaps TRBD1 as D (5 bases). Germline lookup yields CDR1 SGHAT and CDR2 FQNNGV. The CDR3 runs to 13 residues. V was cut by 2 bases and J by 7 bases, with 11 bases left in between.

The chain links TRBV11-2 to TRBJ2-7; D perhaps matches TRBD1 (6 bases). There are 15 residues in the CDR3. The V gene lost 5 bases and the J gene lost 3 bases, with 17 bases spanning the gap. CDR1 is SGHAT, CDR2 FQNNGV, per germline. This CDR3 is CASSPNRVSLYEQYF. The DNA of the CDR3 is TGTGCCAGCAGCCCTAACAGGGTCTCCCTCTACGAGCAGTACTTC. Together with reference TRBV11-2 and TRBJ2-7, the CDR3 gives the full variable domain: EAGVAQSPRYKIIEKRQSVAFWCNPISGHATLYWYQQILGQGPKLLIQFQNNGVVDDSQLPKDRFSAERLKGVDSTLKIQPAKLEDSAVYLCASSPNRVSLYEQYFGPGTRLTVT.

The chain is built from TRBV9 and TRBJ1-4, with D perhaps matching TRBD1 (5 bases). V dropped 2 bases and J dropped 3 bases, with 14 bases sitting between them. The CDR3 is 16 amino acids. CDR1 and CDR2 (germline): SGDLS, YYNGEE. In DNA form, the CDR3 reads TGTGCCAGCAGCGTCCCCCGTTGGGGGGCTAATGAAAAACTGTTTTTT. This sequence encodes CASSVPRWGANEKLFF.

J is TRBJ2-3 and V is TRBV9, with 7 bases matching TRBD2. Germline V gives CDR1 SGDLS, CDR2 YYNGEE. This CDR3 region has 14 residues. J lost 0 bases, V lost 3 bases, and 1 base had no gene match. In DNA form, the CDR3 reads TGTGCCAGCAGCGCCGGGGGGAGCACAGATACGCAGTATTTT. Protein sequence: CASSAGGSTDTQYF. Full variable domain (missing parts from reference TRBV9 and TRBJ2-3): DSGVTQTPKHLITATGQRVTLRCSPRSGDLSVYWYQQSLDQGLQFLIQYYNGEERAKGNILERFSAQQFPDLHSELNLSSLELGDSALYFCASSAGGSTDTQYFGPGTRLTVL.

The chain recombines TRBV28 with TRBJ2-7, with 8 bases aligning to TRBD1. V shed 6 bases and J 7 bases; nucleotides not matched to a gene: 8. Germline CDR1 is MDHEN and CDR2 is SYDVKM. The CDR3 is 13 residues long. CDR3 DNA sequence: TGTGCCAGCAGGGAGACAGGGGTTCCAGAGCAGTACTTC. This sequence encodes CASRETGVPEQYF.

In its sample, this clone was seen a few times. The CDR3 nucleotides read TGTGCCAGCAGCTTCCGGGACTTGGGATACAATGAGCAGTTCTTC. Encoded protein: CASSFRDLGYNEQFF. The chain carries TRBV11-2 and TRBJ2-1; tentative D call: TRBD2 (6 bases). The V end was cut by 3 bases, the J end by 4 bases, with 13 bases between. Germline lookup yields CDR1 SGHAT and CDR2 FQNNGV. The CDR3 is 15 amino acids.

The table lists this clone with a count of one. Here the CDR3 DNA reads TGTGCCAGCAGCCGGGGGAGCGGGGTCTCCTACGAGCAGTACTTC. It encodes CASSRGSGVSYEQYF. The chain has TRBV5-4 and TRBJ2-7; TRBD2 matches at 7 bases. Germline CDR1 SGHNT, CDR2 YYREEE (reference sequence). Unmatched junction bases numbered 7, after V lost 4 bases and J lost 0 bases. This CDR3 contains 15 residues. The full variable domain, its missing parts supplied by reference TRBV5-4 and TRBJ2-7, is ETGVTQSPTHLIKTRGQQVTLRCSSQSGHNTVSWYQQALGQGPQFIFQYYREEENGRGNFPPRFSGLQFPNYSSELNVNALELDDSALYLCASSRGSGVSYEQYFGPGTRLTVT.

A few counts support this clone. This rearrangement joins TRBV7-9 to TRBJ2-5; D is ambiguous. Trimming shortened V by 5 bases and J by 5 bases, and 9 bases separated the two germline ends. CDR3 length equals 12 residues. Germline V CDR1 and CDR2: SEHNR, FQNEAQ (reference sequence). The CDR3 protein is CASSPTAETQYF. The CDR3 region has the DNA TGTGCCAGCAGCCCAACCGCGGAGACCCAGTACTTC.

V and J are TRBV28 and TRBJ2-3, with D possibly being TRBD2 (5 bases). This CDR3 comprises 15 residues. Germline lookup yields CDR1 MDHEN and CDR2 SYDVKM. V lost 3 bases to trimming and J lost 3 bases, with 13 bases between them. CDR3 nucleotide sequence: TGTGCCAGCAGTTTTGCATTGAGGGAGACAGATACGCAGTATTTT. This sequence encodes CASSFALRETDTQYF.

J is TRBJ1-5 and V is TRBV6-1, with 7 bases lining up with TRBD1. From germline, CDR1 is MNHNS and CDR2 SASEGT. Germline trimming cut 7 bases from V and 3 bases from J; bases unmatched to any gene: 6. This CDR3 is built from 14 residues. CDR3 protein: CASTGTVVNQPQHF. The CDR3 DNA reads as TGTGCCAGCACTGGGACAGTCGTCAATCAGCCCCAGCATTTT.

The gene calls are TRBV5-6 and TRBJ1-6; TRBD1 matches 7 bases. CDR3 length: 15 residues. The germline V gene has CDR1 SGHDT and CDR2 YYEEEE. Unmatched junction bases numbered 7, after V lost 3 bases and J lost 7 bases. As DNA, the CDR3 is TGTGCCAGCAGCTGGGCCGACAGGGACAATTCACCCCTCCACTTT. Encoded protein: CASSWADRDNSPLHF.